These 4 T cell receptor beta chains came from one sample sequenced in a study of chemoradiotherapy in HPV16-positive cancers (dated by TCRdb to about 2022). Library construction relied on the immunoSEQ multiplex PCR assay. TCRdb mirrors the immuneACCESS table, restricted to in-frame sequences. Some clones are absent from its copies; in checked studies, under half trace to an unresolved V gene, and the reason for the others is unknown. The sample table lists some 1,300 clones, about 86% of them with a count of one. Around 5% of the sample is in the top ten clones. The sample was tumor tissue, taken from a patient who underwent chemoradiotherapy. The receptors come from a human donor with HPV-associated anogenital cancer.

This chain connects TRBV19 to TRBJ1-5; the match to TRBD1 covers 8 bases. The trim removed 2 bases at V and 3 bases at J, leaving 6 bases unmatched. This CDR3 contains 16 residues. CDR1 LNHDA and CDR2 SQIVND come from the germline V gene (reference sequence). For the CDR3, the DNA is TGTGCCAGTAGTATAACGACAGGGGCTACCAATCAGCCCCAGCATTTT. Protein sequence: CASSITTGATNQPQHF.

The chain couples TRBV7-9 to TRBJ2-7; no reliable D call. The germline V gene has CDR1 SEHNR and CDR2 FQNEAQ (reference sequence). The CDR3 sequence is 13 residues long. The V and J ends lost 4 bases and 4 bases respectively, with 11 bases between them. The CDR3 nucleotides are TGTGCCAGCAGCTCCACCTCCGGGTACGAGCAGTACTTC. This sequence encodes CASSSTSGYEQYF.

This chain uses TRBV19 with TRBJ2-7; D gene uncertain. Germline assignment: CDR1 LNHDA and CDR2 SQIVND (reference sequence). The V end lost 4 bases, the J end lost 2 bases, and 9 bases lay between the germline ends. This CDR3 has 13 amino acids. This chain's CDR3 is CASSNGITYEQYF. The CDR3 nucleotides read TGTGCCAGTAGTAACGGTATCACCTACGAGCAGTACTTC. Looking up the rest from reference TRBV19 and TRBJ2-7 gives the full variable domain: DGGITQSPKYLFRKEGQNVTLSCEQNLNHDAMYWYRQDPGQGLRLIYYSQIVNDFQKGDIAEGYSVSREKKESFPLTVTSAQKNPTAFYLCASSNGITYEQYFGPGTRLTVT.

The chain couples TRBV28 to TRBJ1-2; perhaps TRBD1 as D (6 bases). Germline V CDR1 and CDR2: MDHEN, SYDVKM. Trimming pared 8 bases from V and 2 bases from J, leaving 15 bases between. There are 14 residues in the CDR3. CDR3 protein: CASGGLPPNYGYTF. The CDR3, as DNA: TGTGCCAGCGGGGGCCTGCCCCCGAACTATGGCTACACCTTC.